This paragraph reports one T cell receptor (beta chain). The data derive from a study of blood T cell repertoires in COVID-19. Profiling relied on immunoSEQ multiplex PCR, and the TCRdb table lists in-frame clones only, not all of them. This table has fewer than 150,000 clones, about 80% appearing once. V was clipped by 1 base and J by 3 bases; unmatched bases: 3. Germline V CDR1 and CDR2: GTSNPN, SVGIG (reference sequence). The length of the CDR3 is 15 residues. This clonotype was sampled from a human donor in a cohort sampled during active COVID-19. This sequence joins TRBV30 and TRBJ1-3; 10 bases align to TRBD1. The sequenced sample was peripheral blood. The CDR3 is CAWSGQGAFGNTIYF. The CDR3 coding sequence is TGTGCCTGGAGTGGACAGGGGGCATTTGGAAACACCATATATTTT.